Described below is a single TCR beta chain sequence and its context. Its binding antigen is unknown. These data are taken from a study of monozygotic twins with inflammatory bowel disease (dated by TCRdb to about 2019). Broadly, across the study: The complete study included about 30 monozygotic twin pairs: 19 IBD-discordant Danish pairs and nine German pairs, of which four were IBD-concordant and five were IBD-discordant. Each individual had, on average, about 151 000 unique TCRalpha sequences and 181 000 unique TCRbeta sequences available for analysis. The search for disease-associated traits relied mainly on comparing, within discordant pairs, IBD patients with their genetically identical healthy co-twins.

What the authors observed across the whole study: A decrease in TCRbeta repertoire diversity, as measured by inverse Simpson index, was observed in IBD patients compared with their healthy co-twins. Different T cell subtypes could not be distinguished in the analysis. Because patients were on differing immunosuppressive treatments, the repertoires may have picked up extra background noise and inter-individual variability. Compared with healthy twins, IBD patients shared fewer clonotypes with other individuals, and the difference was most pronounced in patients with signs of disease activity. No single strong signal or clonotype linked to IBD turned up in the results, so the idea that one exists was not supported. Concordant and discordant twins showed no difference in repertoire similarity, possibly because of limited statistical power.

From each donor, a roughly 2.7 ml peripheral blood sample was collected into PAXgene tubes and kept at -80 degrees C. Without T cell sorting, total RNA was isolated from whole blood using the PAXgene blood miRNA kit on an automated QIAcube. Peripheral blood from monozygotic twin pairs concordant or discordant for inflammatory bowel disease was subjected to deep TCRalpha and TCRbeta repertoire profiling with unique molecular barcoding. Smoking habits were recorded for all twin pairs, and each individual was classified as a current, former or never smoker. The library came from 5' RACE. The input for every TCR library was around 3,600 ng of total RNA. For each sample, cDNA was synthesized in eight separate reactions using SMARTScribe reverse transcriptase. During cDNA synthesis, template switching introduced unique molecular identifiers that contained a 6-nucleotide sample barcode. Amplification of TCRalpha and TCRbeta cDNA involved two nested PCRs of approximately 16 and 10 cycles, and each PCR was followed by bead purification. Before amplification, the cDNA was treated with uracil DNA-glycosylase and purified using the QIAquick PCR purification kit. In the second PCR, Illumina TruSeq-compatible adapters and sample-specific barcodes were added. TapeStation and Qubit were used to check library quality and concentration, and around 4.5 ng of each library went into the pool. Sequencing of the pooled libraries was done on an Illumina HiSeq2500 single-index Rapid Run using custom sequencing primers and 2 x 100 bp reads. In the source study's methods: MiGEC version 1.2.6 was used for UMI-based consensus assembly, which corrected PCR and sequencing errors. MiXCR version 2.1.1 was used to carry out V(D)J alignment, clonotype assembly and CDR3 extraction. To normalise gene usage, clonotype sharing and MAIT/NKT TCR abundance, the top 1000, 10 000 and 20 000 clonotypes in each sample were analysed. After downsampling to 27 000 UMIs, diversity was calculated as the inverse Simpson index using the vegan R package. Statistical testing used paired Mann-Whitney U tests on the discordant twin pairs and applied Benjamini-Hochberg correction for multiple testing. Each CDR3 protein sequence appears as one entry after TCRdb reprocessed the reads, and no DNA is included. TCRdb's processing, not the authors' own work, is the source of the V and J calls. The table held for this sample gives 150,000 or so distinct CDR3 sequences. Around 1.3% of the sample is held by the ten biggest clonotypes.

CDR1 and CDR2 (MNHNS, SASEGT) derive from the germline V gene. Including cysteine and phenylalanine, the CDR3 has 14 amino acids. The record lacks a DNA sequence. The sequence joins TRBV6-1 to TRBJ2-7; TCRdb lists TRBD2, though no DNA is available to test this call. The source is a human donor with ulcerative colitis or Crohn's disease, or a healthy co-twin of an affected twin (not recorded which). Sequenced: blood. The CDR3 region: CASSEDYLLGEQYF.